These 4 T cell receptor beta chains came from one sample sequenced in a study of STAT3 mutations in large granular lymphocyte leukemia. Study-level findings and limits: In T-cell large granular lymphocyte leukemia, about half of patients showed multiple immunodominant subclonotypes.

These TCRs are of unknown antigen specificity. Clones were read by immunoSEQ multiplex PCR, and TCRdb kept only the in-frame ones, dropping some. The data show about 7,800 clones, 91% seen once. The specimen was peripheral blood mononuclear cells. The receptors here all came from a man aged 50 to 60 with T-cell large granular lymphocyte leukemia. Some clones in this sample may be carry-over from other donors' samples.

V gene TRBV7-9 combines with J gene TRBJ2-7; D is uncertain. The V and J ends lost 5 bases and 0 bases respectively, with 11 bases between them. Germline assignment: CDR1 SEHNR and CDR2 FQNEAQ (reference sequence). This CDR3 comprises 14 residues. As DNA, the CDR3 is TGTGCCAGCAGCCCTTTACCAGACTCCTACGAGCAGTACTTC. The encoded protein is CASSPLPDSYEQYF.

The chain has TRBV6-5 and TRBJ1-2, with 12 bases fitting TRBD1. This CDR3 has 15 residues. The V gene's germline CDR1 is MNHEY and CDR2 SVGAGI. Unmatched junction bases numbered 10, after V lost 6 bases and J lost 8 bases. The CDR3 bases are TGTGCCAGCAGGGAGTACGGGACAGGGGGCAGAGGCTACACCTTC. This translates into CASREYGTGGRGYTF.

The chain employs TRBV10-3 and TRBJ2-1; 9 nucleotides align to TRBD1. The CDR3 spans 16 residues. V lost 2 bases to trimming and J lost 1 base; unmatched junction nucleotides: 3. Germline V CDR1 and CDR2: ENHRY, SYGVKD. CDR3 loop: CAISEMDRGSYNEQFF. The CDR3 nucleotides read TGTGCCATCAGTGAGATGGACAGGGGTTCCTACAATGAGCAGTTCTTC.

This chain uses TRBV19 with TRBJ1-1; D remains ambiguous. Trimming left V 1 base short and J 5 bases short, with 23 bases between. This CDR3 region has 18 residues. Looked up from germline, CDR1 is LNHDA and CDR2 is SQIVND (reference sequence). CDR3 residues: CASSIARAAFAVSTEAFF. The CDR3 nucleotides are TGTGCCAGTAGTATAGCAAGAGCCGCCTTCGCCGTGAGTACTGAAGCTTTCTTT.